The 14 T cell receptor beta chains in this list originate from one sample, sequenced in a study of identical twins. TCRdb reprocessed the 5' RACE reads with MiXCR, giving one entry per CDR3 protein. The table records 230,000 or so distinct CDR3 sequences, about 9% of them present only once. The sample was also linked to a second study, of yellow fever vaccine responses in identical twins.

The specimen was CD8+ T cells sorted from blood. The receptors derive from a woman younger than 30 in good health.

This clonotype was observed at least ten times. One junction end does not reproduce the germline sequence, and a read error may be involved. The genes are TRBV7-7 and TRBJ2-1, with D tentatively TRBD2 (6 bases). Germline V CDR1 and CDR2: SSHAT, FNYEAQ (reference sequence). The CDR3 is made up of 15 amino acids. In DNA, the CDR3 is TGTGCTAGCAGCTTAGAATTAAGCGGGCGAGATGAGCAGTTCTTC. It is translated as CASSLELSGRDEQFF.

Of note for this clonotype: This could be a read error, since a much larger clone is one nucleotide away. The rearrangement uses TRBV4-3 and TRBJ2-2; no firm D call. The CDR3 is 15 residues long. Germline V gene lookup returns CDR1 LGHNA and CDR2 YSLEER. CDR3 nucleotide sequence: TGCGCCTGCAGCCAAGATATGGGGTCGAACGGGGAGCTGTTTTTT. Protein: CACSQDMGSNGELFF.

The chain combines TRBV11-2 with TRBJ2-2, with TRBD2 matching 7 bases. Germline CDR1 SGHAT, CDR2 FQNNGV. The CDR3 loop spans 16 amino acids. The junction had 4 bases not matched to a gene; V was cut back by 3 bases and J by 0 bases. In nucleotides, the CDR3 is TGTGCCAGCAGCTTGGGGGGGGATTCGAACACCGGGGAGCTGTTTTTT. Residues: CASSLGGDSNTGELFF.

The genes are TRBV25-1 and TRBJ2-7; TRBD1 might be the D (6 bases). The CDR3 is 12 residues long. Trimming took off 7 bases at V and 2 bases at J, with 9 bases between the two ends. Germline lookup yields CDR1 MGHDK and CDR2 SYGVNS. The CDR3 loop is CASMDRTYEQYF. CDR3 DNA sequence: TGTGCCAGCATGGACAGAACCTACGAGCAGTACTTC.

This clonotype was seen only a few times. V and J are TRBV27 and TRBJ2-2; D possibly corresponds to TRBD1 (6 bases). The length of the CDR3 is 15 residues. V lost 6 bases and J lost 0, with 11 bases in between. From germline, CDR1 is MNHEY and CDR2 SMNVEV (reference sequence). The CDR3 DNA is TGTGCCAGCAGAACAGGGCTCTCGAACACCGGGGAGCTGTTTTTT. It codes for CASRTGLSNTGELFF.

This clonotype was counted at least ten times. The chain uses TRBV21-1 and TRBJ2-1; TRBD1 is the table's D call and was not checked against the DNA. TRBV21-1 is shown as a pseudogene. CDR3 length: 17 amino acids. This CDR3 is CASSPRGQESSYNEQFF. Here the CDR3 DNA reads TGTGCCAGCAGCCCCCGGGGACAGGAGAGCTCCTACAATGAGCAGTTCTTC.

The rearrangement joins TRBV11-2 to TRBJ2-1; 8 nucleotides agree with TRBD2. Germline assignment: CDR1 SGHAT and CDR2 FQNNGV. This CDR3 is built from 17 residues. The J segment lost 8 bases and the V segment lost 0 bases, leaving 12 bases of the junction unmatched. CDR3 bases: TGTGCCAGCAGCTTAGATCATTTCAGACTAGCGCGTTATGAGCAGTTCTTC. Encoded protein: CASSLDHFRLARYEQFF.

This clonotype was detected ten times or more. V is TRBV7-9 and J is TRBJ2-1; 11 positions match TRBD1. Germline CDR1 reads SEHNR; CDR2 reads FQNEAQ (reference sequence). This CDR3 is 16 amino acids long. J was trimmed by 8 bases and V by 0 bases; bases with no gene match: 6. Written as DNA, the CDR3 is TGTGCCAGCAGCTTAGCTTCCGGGACAGGGGGTGATGAGCAGTTCTTC. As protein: CASSLASGTGGDEQFF.

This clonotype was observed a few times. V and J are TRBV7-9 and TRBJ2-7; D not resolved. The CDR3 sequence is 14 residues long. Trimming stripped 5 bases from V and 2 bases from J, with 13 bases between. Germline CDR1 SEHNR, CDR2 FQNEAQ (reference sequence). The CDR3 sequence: CASSHDLSPYEQYF. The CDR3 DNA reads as TGTGCCAGCAGCCACGATCTCAGCCCCTACGAGCAGTACTTC.

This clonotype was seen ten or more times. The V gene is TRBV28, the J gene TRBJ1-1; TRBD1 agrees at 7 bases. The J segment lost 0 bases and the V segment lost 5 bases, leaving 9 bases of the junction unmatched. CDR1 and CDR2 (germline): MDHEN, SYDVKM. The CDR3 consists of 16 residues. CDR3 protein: CASSPGTEYMNTEAFF. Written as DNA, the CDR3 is TGTGCCAGCAGTCCGGGGACAGAGTACATGAACACTGAAGCTTTCTTT.

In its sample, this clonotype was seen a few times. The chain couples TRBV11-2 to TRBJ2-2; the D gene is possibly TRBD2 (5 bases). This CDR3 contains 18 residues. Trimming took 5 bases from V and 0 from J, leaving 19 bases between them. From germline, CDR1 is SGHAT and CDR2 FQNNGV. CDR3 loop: CASSPARRRYPNTGELFF. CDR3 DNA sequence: TGTGCCAGCAGCCCCGCGAGGAGGCGGTACCCGAACACCGGGGAGCTGTTTTTT.

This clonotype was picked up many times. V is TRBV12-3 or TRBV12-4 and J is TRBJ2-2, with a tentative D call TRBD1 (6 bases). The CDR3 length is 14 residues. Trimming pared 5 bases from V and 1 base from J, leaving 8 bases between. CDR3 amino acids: CASSADRNTGELFF. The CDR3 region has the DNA TGTGCCAGCAGTGCGGACAGGAACACCGGGGAGCTGTTTTTT.

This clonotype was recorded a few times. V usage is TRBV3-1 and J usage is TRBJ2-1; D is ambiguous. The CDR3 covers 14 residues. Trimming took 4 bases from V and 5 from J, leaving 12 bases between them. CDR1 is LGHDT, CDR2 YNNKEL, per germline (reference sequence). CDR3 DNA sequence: TGTGCCAGCAGCCCCCTAGTCGTAAACAATGAGCAGTTCTTC. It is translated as CASSPLVVNNEQFF.

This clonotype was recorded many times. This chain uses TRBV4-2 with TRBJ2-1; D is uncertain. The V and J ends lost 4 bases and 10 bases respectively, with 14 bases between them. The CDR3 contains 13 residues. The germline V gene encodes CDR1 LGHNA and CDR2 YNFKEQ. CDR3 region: CASSPDSWKEQFF. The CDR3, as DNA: TGTGCCAGCAGCCCCGACTCGTGGAAGGAGCAGTTCTTC.